This T cell receptor beta chain was recovered during a study of blood T cell repertoires in COVID-19. The wider study: COVID-19 samples, acute and convalescent, were from the United States, Italy and Spain.

Germline CDR1 reads LNHDA; CDR2 reads SQIVND (reference sequence). V gave up 1 base and J gave up 1 base, with 11 bases separating them. There are 16 residues in the CDR3. TCRdb keeps only in-frame clones here, not all; method: immunoSEQ multiplex PCR. Seen here are approximately 120,000 clones, less than 90% observed once, and the top ten hold 15% to 20%. The sample taken for sequencing was peripheral blood. The J gene is TRBJ1-5, the V gene TRBV19; possibly TRBD1 for D (6 bases). The clonotype originates from an older woman with acute or convalescent COVID-19. In DNA form, the CDR3 reads TGTGCCAGTAGTATAGGGGGACACCCAAGCAATCAGCCCCAGCATTTT. This sequence encodes CASSIGGHPSNQPQHF.